One and the same sample provided the 12 T cell receptor beta chains below, sequenced in a study of blood T cell repertoires in COVID-19. Assay used: immunoSEQ multiplex PCR; TCRdb lists only in-frame clones, some missing. The sample has approximately 470,000 clones, 80% to 90% seen once. The sequenced sample consisted of peripheral blood. The origin of the receptors is a human donor in a cohort sampled during active COVID-19.

Written as DNA, the CDR3 is TGTGCCATCACCGACAGGGCGTCCTACGAGCAGTACTTC. Translating it yields CAITDRASYEQYF. The J gene is TRBJ2-7, the V gene TRBV10-3; 7 bases map to TRBD1. V dropped 7 bases and J dropped 1; count of bases not matched to a gene: 4. Germline values: CDR1 ENHRY, CDR2 SYGVKD. There are 13 residues in the CDR3.

Points on this clone: This specimen includes other DNA sequences encoding the same CDR3. The chain carries TRBV5-1 and TRBJ2-6, with D maybe TRBD2 (5 bases). The CDR3 has 15 residues. V was trimmed by 3 bases and J by 1 base, leaving 8 bases between them. Germline V gene sequence: CDR1 SGHRS, CDR2 YFSETQ. The CDR3 here is CASSSGGSGANVLTF. Here the CDR3 DNA reads TGCGCCAGCAGCTCAGGAGGTTCTGGGGCCAACGTCCTGACTTTC.

J is TRBJ2-5 and V is TRBV7-8; possibly TRBD2 for D (6 bases). CDR1 is SGHVS and CDR2 is FQNEAQ in the germline V gene. V dropped 2 bases and J dropped 2 bases, with 12 bases sitting between them. This CDR3 comprises 15 residues. CDR3 sequence reads: CASSLWWGTQETQYF. CDR3 sequence (DNA): TGTGCCAGCAGCTTATGGTGGGGGACTCAAGAGACCCAGTACTTC. Using reference TRBV7-8 and TRBJ2-5 for the parts outside the CDR3, the full variable domain is GAGVSQSPRYKVAKRGQDVALRCDPISGHVSLFWYQQALGQGPEFLTYFQNEAQLDKSGLPSDRFFAERPEGSVSTLKIQRTQQEDSAVYLCASSLWWGTQETQYFGPGTRLLVL.

The rearrangement links TRBV27 to TRBJ1-2; D is undetermined. V lost 8 bases and J lost 4, with 17 bases in between. There are 14 residues in the CDR3. CDR1 and CDR2 from the germline V gene are MNHEY and SMNVEV (reference sequence). The CDR3 loop is CASAPTELSYGYTF. The CDR3 region has the DNA TGTGCCAGCGCCCCTACGGAGCTAAGCTATGGCTACACCTTC.

The rearrangement joins TRBV5-4 to TRBJ2-1; D might be TRBD2 (6 bases). CDR3 length: 13 amino acids. The V gene's germline CDR1 is SGHNT and CDR2 YYREEE (reference sequence). Trimming cost V 0 bases and J 6 bases, with 7 bases left between them. CDR3 nucleotide sequence: TGTGCCAGCAGCTTGGGGAGGGGCAATGAGCAGTTCTTC. The encoded protein is CASSLGRGNEQFF.

The V call is TRBV27, the J call TRBJ2-4; TRBD1 aligns across 7 bases. Germline loops: CDR1 MNHEY, CDR2 SMNVEV (reference sequence). Trimming cost V 5 bases and J 2 bases; bases outside gene matches: 3. This CDR3 is built from 14 residues. The CDR3 nucleotides are TGTGCCAGCAGTCCACAGGGGACCAAAAACATTCAGTACTTC. Translating gives CASSPQGTKNIQYF.

The V gene is TRBV5-1, the J gene TRBJ2-3; TRBD2 agrees at 9 bases. CDR1 is SGHRS and CDR2 is YFSETQ in the germline V gene. The CDR3 covers 15 residues. Trimming took 1 base from V and 2 from J; bases not matched to a gene: 2. Written as DNA, the CDR3 is TGCGCCAGCAGCTTGCTAGCGGGATTCACAGATACGCAGTATTTT. This codes for CASSLLAGFTDTQYF. Filled out from reference TRBV5-1 and TRBJ2-3, the complete variable domain reads KAGVTQTPRYLIKTRGQQVTLSCSPISGHRSVSWYQQTPGQGLQFLFEYFSETQRNKGNFPGRFSGRQFSNSRSEMNVSTLELGDSALYLCASSLLAGFTDTQYFGPGTRLTVL.

The chain has TRBV5-3 and TRBJ2-1; the D gene is possibly TRBD1 (7 bases). TRBV5-3 is treated as an ORF (open reading frame) with a function not yet certain. V lost 3 bases, J lost 4 bases, and 14 bases lay in between. This CDR3 has 15 amino acids. CDR3 amino acids: CARSYQGGRYNEQFF. The CDR3 DNA follows: TGTGCCAGAAGCTACCAGGGGGGCCGATACAATGAGCAGTTCTTC.

The chain is built from TRBV5-1 and TRBJ2-2; D may be TRBD1 (6 bases). V was trimmed by 4 bases and J by 0 bases, leaving 13 bases between them. The germline gives CDR1 SGHRS, CDR2 YFSETQ. There are 16 residues in the CDR3. The CDR3 DNA follows: TGCGCCAGCAGCATCTCAGGGGATACGAACACCGGGGAGCTGTTTTTT. This sequence encodes CASSISGDTNTGELFF.

Only a few counts were recorded for this clone. The same CDR3 is also encoded by other DNA sequences in this sample. The chain combines TRBV6-5 with TRBJ2-7; 11 bases align to TRBD2. Germline trimming cut 5 bases from V and 3 bases from J; bases unmatched to any gene: 3. Germline CDR1 is MNHEY and CDR2 is SVGAGI. This CDR3 is built from 14 residues. The CDR3 DNA is TGTGCCAGCAGTCTTAGCGGGAGGGTCTACGAGCAGTACTTC. Protein: CASSLSGRVYEQYF.

The chain has TRBV2 and TRBJ1-1; TRBD1 matches at 9 bases. Germline V gene data show CDR1 as SNHLY and CDR2 as FYNNEI. The CDR3 consists of 15 residues. The junction had 9 bases not matched to a gene; V was cut back by 4 bases and J by 6 bases. In DNA, the CDR3 is TGTGCCAGCAGTGCGACAGGGGGTCTGGCGGCTGAAGCTTTCTTT. Protein sequence: CASSATGGLAAEAFF.

The DNA of the CDR3 is TGTGCCAGCAGTCGGACAGACACCAGCACAGATACGCAGTATTTT. Translated, it gives CASSRTDTSTDTQYF. This chain connects TRBV6-6 to TRBJ2-3; tentatively, D is TRBD1 (6 bases). Germline CDR1 MNHNY, CDR2 SVGAGI (reference sequence). The CDR3 runs to 15 residues. Trimming took 5 bases from V and 0 from J, leaving 12 bases between them.